Listed below are T cell receptor beta chains from one sample, sequenced in a study of cytotoxic CD8 clonotypes in ibrutinib-treated CLL. Here immunoSEQ multiplex PCR was the method, and the copy in TCRdb shows in-frame clones only, minus some. Here the sample spans approximately 340,000 clones, over 55% being singletons. This specimen was PBMCs, taken after 36 months of ibrutinib treatment. The receptors here all came from a human donor with chronic lymphocytic leukemia. Each CDR3 is given with its conserved first and last residue. The order of the fields is J gene, clone size, V gene, D gene, CDR3 DNA, CDR3 protein. D genes are given only for firm matches. Clone size is stated in some rows and not others, as once, few, many or a class when expanded.

TRBJ1-5	NA	TRBV18	TRBD1	TGTGCCAGCTCACCGGGACAGGGGAGCGATCAGCCCCAGCATTTT	CASSPGQGSDQPQHF
TRBJ2-2	NA	TRBV7-9	NA	TGTGCCAGCAGCTTAGGGGGCACCGGGGAGCTGTTTTTT	CASSLGGTGELFF
TRBJ1-5	once	TRBV4-1	NA	TGCGCCAGCAGCCAAGAGCCCAGTACCAATCAGCCCCAGCATTTT	CASSQEPSTNQPQHF
TRBJ2-1	NA	TRBV5-6	NA	TGTGCCAGCAGCTCATCCCCCCTCTCCTACAATGAGCAGTTCTTC	CASSSSPLSYNEQFF
TRBJ2-2	few	TRBV5-4	NA	TGTGCCAGCAGCCTATCGGGGGACACCGGGGAGCTGTTTTTT	CASSLSGDTGELFF
TRBJ1-2	NA	TRBV2	NA	TGTGCCAGCATCCCGCCGGAGCGGGCTAACTATGGCTACACCTTC	CASIPPERANYGYTF
TRBJ2-3	NA	TRBV28	TRBD2	TGTGCCAGCAGTCCCCGCCCGGGAGGAGATACGCAGTATTTT	CASSPRPGGDTQYF
TRBJ2-7	NA	TRBV6-6	TRBD2	TGTGCCAGCAGTTACGAGACTAGCGCCGCGTCCGAGCAGTACTTC	CASSYETSAASEQYF
TRBJ2-1	NA	TRBV11-2	TRBD2	TGTGCCAGCAGCTTAGCGGGACTACTCAATGAGCAGTTCTTC	CASSLAGLLNEQFF
TRBJ2-7	NA	TRBV7-2	TRBD2	TGTGCCAGCAGCTCTATAGGACTAGCGGGAGTGGGCGAGCAGTACTTC	CASSSIGLAGVGEQYF
TRBJ2-2	few	TRBV4-1	NA	TGCGCCAGCAGCCAAGGGGTGGCAGGTCCCACGACCCGAAACACCGGGGAGCTGTTTTTT	CASSQGVAGPTTRNTGELFF
TRBJ1-2	NA	TRBV9	NA	TGTGCCAGCAGCGTAGGTAGATCTAACTATGGCTACACCTTC	CASSVGRSNYGYTF
TRBJ2-5	NA	TRBV5-1	TRBD2	TGCGCCAGCAGCTTGGGTAGCGGGGGATCAGAGACCCAGTACTTC	CASSLGSGGSETQYF
TRBJ1-1	NA	TRBV5-1	NA	TGCGCCAGCAGCTTCAATCCAGGGGAAGGGGCGAGGAACACTGAAGCTTTCTTT	CASSFNPGEGARNTEAFF
TRBJ1-2	NA	TRBV19	NA	TGTGCCAGTAGTGCGCCTGACAAAGCTAACTATGGCTACACCTTC	CASSAPDKANYGYTF
TRBJ2-1	NA	TRBV20-1	NA	TGCAGTGCTGGGGGGCCCAATGAGCAGTTCTTC	CSAGGPNEQFF
TRBJ1-1	NA	TRBV7-8	NA	TGTGCCAGCAGCAGGGGTGGCCTACTGAACACTGAAGCTTTCTTT	CASSRGGLLNTEAFF
TRBJ2-7	few	TRBV5-1	NA	TGCGCCAGCAGCCCACATCGGCGGGACAGCTCCTACGAGCAGTACTTC	CASSPHRRDSSYEQYF
TRBJ1-1	few	TRBV7-6	TRBD1	TGTGCCAGCAGCCCCGGACAGGGTTACACTGAAGCTTTCTTT	CASSPGQGYTEAFF
TRBJ1-1	once	TRBV19	TRBD1	TGTGCCAGTAAGGGGGACAGGTGGGGAAACACTGAAGCTTTCTTT	CASKGDRWGNTEAFF
TRBJ1-5	many	TRBV18	NA	TGTGCCAGCTCACACAGGGCAGGGGATCAGCCCCAGCATTTT	CASSHRAGDQPQHF
TRBJ2-1	NA	TRBV11-2	NA	TGTGCCAGCAGCTTAGGGTTCAGGGATCCCTACTACAATGAGCAGTTCTTC	CASSLGFRDPYYNEQFF
TRBJ2-1	NA	TRBV7-8	NA	TGTGCCAGCAGCCCTAGGGGGGGTGATTCTGAGCAGTTCTTC	CASSPRGGDSEQFF
TRBJ2-1	few	TRBV7-3	NA	TGTGCCAGCAGTCGAGCGGGCCCCTACAATGAGCAGTTCTTC	CASSRAGPYNEQFF
TRBJ2-5	once	TRBV27	NA	TGTGCCAGCAGTGACCCCTCCCGGGAGACCCAGTACTTC	CASSDPSRETQYF
TRBJ2-7	NA	TRBV4-1	TRBD2	TGCGCCAGCAGCCAAGTGCTAGCGGGGTCCTACGAGCAGTACTTC	CASSQVLAGSYEQYF
TRBJ2-2	NA	TRBV19	TRBD2	TGTGCCAGTAGTATAAGGGGTCTAGCGGGGTTCACCGGGGAGCTGTTTTTT	CASSIRGLAGFTGELFF
TRBJ2-5	NA	TRBV13	TRBD1	TGTGCCAGCAGCCCCGGGACAGGGCCACAAGAGACCCAGTACTTC	CASSPGTGPQETQYF
TRBJ1-2	NA	TRBV11-2	TRBD1	TGTGCCAGCAGCTACGACAGGGGGGGACTATATGGCTACACCTTC	CASSYDRGGLYGYTF
TRBJ2-1	NA	TRBV29-1	NA	TGCAGCGGACGCCGCGCGACCGACTCCTACAATGAGCAGTTCTTC	CSGRRATDSYNEQFF
TRBJ2-3	NA	TRBV27	NA	TGTGCCAGCAGTTTAACCAGGGTTGCAGATACGCAGTATTTT	CASSLTRVADTQYF
TRBJ1-3	NA	TRBV9	NA	TGTGCCAGCAGCGGCTATAGGGGGTCTGGAAACACCATATATTTT	CASSGYRGSGNTIYF